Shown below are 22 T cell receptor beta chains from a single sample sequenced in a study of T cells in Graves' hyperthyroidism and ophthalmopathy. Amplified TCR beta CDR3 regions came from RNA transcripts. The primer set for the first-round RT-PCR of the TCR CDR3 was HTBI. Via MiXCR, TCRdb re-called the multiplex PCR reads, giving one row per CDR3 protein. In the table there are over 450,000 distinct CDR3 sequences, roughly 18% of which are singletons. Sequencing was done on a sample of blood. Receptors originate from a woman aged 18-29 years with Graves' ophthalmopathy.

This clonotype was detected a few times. The CDR3 is CASSSRDSYTEAFF. CDR3 coding DNA: TGCGCCAGCAGCTCCCGGGACAGTTACACTGAAGCTTTCTTT. J is TRBJ1-1 and V is TRBV4-1; 7 bases are a match to TRBD1. The CDR3 has 14 residues. The germline V gene has CDR1 MGHRA and CDR2 YSYEKL. Germline trimming cut 5 bases from V and 3 bases from J; bases unmatched to any gene: 6.

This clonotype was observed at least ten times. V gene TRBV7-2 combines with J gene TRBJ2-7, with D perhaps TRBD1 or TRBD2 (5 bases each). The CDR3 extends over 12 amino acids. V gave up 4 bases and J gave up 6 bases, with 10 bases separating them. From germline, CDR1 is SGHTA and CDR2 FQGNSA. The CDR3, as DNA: TGTGCCAGCAGCTGGGATGGGGGCGAGCAGTACTTC. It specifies CASSWDGGEQYF.

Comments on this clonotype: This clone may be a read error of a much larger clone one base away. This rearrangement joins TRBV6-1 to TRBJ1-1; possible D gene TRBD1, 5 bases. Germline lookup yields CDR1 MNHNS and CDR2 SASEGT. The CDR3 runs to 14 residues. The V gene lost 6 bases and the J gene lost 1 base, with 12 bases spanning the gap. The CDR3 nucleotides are TGTGCCAGCAGGGTGGGACGGTCGAACACTGAAGCTTTCTTT. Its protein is CASRVGRSNTEAFF.

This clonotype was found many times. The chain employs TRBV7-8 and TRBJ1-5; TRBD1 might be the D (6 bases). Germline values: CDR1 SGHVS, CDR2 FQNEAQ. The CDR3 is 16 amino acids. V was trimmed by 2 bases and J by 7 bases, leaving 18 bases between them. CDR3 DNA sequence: TGTGCCAGCAGCTTACTTATCGGGGACACCAGGCAGCCCCAGCATTTT. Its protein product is CASSLLIGDTRQPQHF.

This chain's CDR3 is CSARDTGQFLGGKLFF. The CDR3 DNA is TGCAGTGCTAGAGATACCGGCCAATTCTTAGGGGGAAAACTGTTTTTT. The chain carries TRBV20-1 and TRBJ1-4; D might be TRBD1 (6 bases). This CDR3 spans 16 amino acids. V was trimmed by 0 bases and J by 10 bases, leaving 21 bases between them. CDR1 is DFQATT, CDR2 SNEGSKA, per germline (reference sequence).

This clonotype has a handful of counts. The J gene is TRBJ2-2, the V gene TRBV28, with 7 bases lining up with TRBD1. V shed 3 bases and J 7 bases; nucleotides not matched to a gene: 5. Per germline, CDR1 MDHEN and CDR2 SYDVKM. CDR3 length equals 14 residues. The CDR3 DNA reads TGTGCCAGCAGTTTTTACCACAGGGGCGGGGAGCTGTTTTTT. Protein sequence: CASSFYHRGGELFF.

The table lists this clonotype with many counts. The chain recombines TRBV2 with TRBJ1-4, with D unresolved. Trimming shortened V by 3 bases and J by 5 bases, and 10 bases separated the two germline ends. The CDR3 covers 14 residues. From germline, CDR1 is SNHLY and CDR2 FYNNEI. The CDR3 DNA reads TGTGCCAGCAGTGATGGAGCAGTCAATGAAAAACTGTTTTTT. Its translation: CASSDGAVNEKLFF. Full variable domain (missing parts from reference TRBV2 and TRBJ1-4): EPEVTQTPSHQVTQMGQEVILRCVPISNHLYFYWYRQILGQKVEFLVSFYNNEISEKSEIFDDQFSVERPDGSNFTLKIRSTKLEDSAMYFCASSDGAVNEKLFFGSGTQLSVL.

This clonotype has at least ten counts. CDR3 protein: CASSLLWAGDYEQYF. The CDR3 DNA is TGTGCCAGCAGTCTTCTTTGGGCAGGAGACTACGAGCAGTACTTC. V and J are TRBV28 and TRBJ2-7; no clear D gene. The length of the CDR3 is 15 residues. V was pared by 5 bases and J by 3 bases, with 17 bases between. Germline V gene data show CDR1 as MDHEN and CDR2 as SYDVKM. Supplemented by reference TRBV28 and TRBJ2-7, the full variable domain reads DVKVTQSSRYLVKRTGEKVFLECVQDMDHENMFWYRQDPGLGLRLIYFSYDVKMKEKGDIPEGYSVSREKKERFSLILESASTNQTSMYLCASSLLWAGDYEQYFGPGTRLTVT.

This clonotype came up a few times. The CDR3 loop is CASSPGGLAGLLSYNEQFF. CDR3 in DNA: TGTGCCAGCAGTCCTGGGGGACTAGCGGGACTTTTATCCTACAATGAGCAGTTCTTC. The chain joins TRBV27 to TRBJ2-1, with 13 positions matching TRBD2. The CDR3 is 19 amino acids. Trimming took 5 bases from V and 1 from J; bases not matched to a gene: 11. Germline assignment: CDR1 MNHEY and CDR2 SMNVEV (reference sequence).

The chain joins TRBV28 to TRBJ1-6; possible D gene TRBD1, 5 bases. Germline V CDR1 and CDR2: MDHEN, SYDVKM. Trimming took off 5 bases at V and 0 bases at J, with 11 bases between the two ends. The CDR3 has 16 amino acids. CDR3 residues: CASSTTGSSYNSPLHF. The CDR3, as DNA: TGTGCCAGCAGTACCACAGGAAGCTCCTATAATTCACCCCTCCACTTT.

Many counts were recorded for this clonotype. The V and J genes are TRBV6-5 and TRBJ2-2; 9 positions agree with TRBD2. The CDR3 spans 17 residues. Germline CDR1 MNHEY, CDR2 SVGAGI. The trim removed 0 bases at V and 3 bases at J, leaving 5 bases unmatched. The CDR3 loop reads CASSYSAGGRYTGELFF. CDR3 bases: TGTGCCAGCAGTTACTCGGCGGGGGGGCGGTACACCGGGGAGCTGTTTTTT.

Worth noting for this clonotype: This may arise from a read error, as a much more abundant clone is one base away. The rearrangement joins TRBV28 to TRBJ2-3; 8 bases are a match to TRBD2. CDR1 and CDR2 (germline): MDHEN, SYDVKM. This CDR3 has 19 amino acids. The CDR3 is CAGSLGVRRGATNTDTQYF. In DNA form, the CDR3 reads TGTGCCGGCAGTTTGGGGGTGAGGCGGGGGGCTACCAACACAGATACGCAGTATTTT.

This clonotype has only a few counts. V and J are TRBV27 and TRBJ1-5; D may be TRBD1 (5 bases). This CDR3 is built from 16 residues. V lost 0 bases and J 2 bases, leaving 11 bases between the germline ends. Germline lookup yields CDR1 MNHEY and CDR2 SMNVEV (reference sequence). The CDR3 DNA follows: TGTGCCAGCAGTTTATCGAGGGGCATCGGCAATCAGCCCCAGCATTTT. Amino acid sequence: CASSLSRGIGNQPQHF.

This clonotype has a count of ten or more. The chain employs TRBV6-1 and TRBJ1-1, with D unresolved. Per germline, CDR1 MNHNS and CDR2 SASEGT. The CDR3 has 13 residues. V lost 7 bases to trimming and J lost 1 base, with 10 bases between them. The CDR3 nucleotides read TGTGCCAGCAACTTCCTTGGGAACACTGAAGCTTTCTTT. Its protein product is CASNFLGNTEAFF.

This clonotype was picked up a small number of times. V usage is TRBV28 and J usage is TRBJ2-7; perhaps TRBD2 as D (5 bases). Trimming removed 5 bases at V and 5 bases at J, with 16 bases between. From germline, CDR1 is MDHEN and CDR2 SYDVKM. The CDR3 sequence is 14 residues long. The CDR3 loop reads CASSPREGLDEQYF. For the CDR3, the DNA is TGTGCCAGCAGTCCCCGAGAGGGTCTCGACGAGCAGTACTTC. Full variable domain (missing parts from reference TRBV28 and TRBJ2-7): DVKVTQSSRYLVKRTGEKVFLECVQDMDHENMFWYRQDPGLGLRLIYFSYDVKMKEKGDIPEGYSVSREKKERFSLILESASTNQTSMYLCASSPREGLDEQYFGPGTRLTVT.

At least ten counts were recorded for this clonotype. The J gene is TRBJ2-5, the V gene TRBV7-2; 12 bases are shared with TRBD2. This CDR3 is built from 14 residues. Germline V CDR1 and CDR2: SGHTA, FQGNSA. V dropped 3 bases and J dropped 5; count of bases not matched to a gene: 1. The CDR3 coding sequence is TGTGCCAGCAGCTTCGGACTAGCGGGGGAGACCCAGTACTTC. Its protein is CASSFGLAGETQYF.

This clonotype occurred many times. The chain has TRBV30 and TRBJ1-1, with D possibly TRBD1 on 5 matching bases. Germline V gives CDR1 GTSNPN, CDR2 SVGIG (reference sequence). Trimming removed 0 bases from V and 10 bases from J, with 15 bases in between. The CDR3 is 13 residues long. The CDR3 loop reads CAWSVQRGTGAFF. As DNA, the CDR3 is TGTGCCTGGAGTGTACAAAGGGGTACCGGAGCTTTCTTT. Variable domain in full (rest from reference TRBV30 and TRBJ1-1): SQTIHQWPATLVQPVGSPLSLECTVEGTSNPNLYWYRQAAGRGLQLLFYSVGIGQISSEVPQNLSASRPQDRQFILSSKKLLLSDSGFYLCAWSVQRGTGAFFGQGTRLTVV.

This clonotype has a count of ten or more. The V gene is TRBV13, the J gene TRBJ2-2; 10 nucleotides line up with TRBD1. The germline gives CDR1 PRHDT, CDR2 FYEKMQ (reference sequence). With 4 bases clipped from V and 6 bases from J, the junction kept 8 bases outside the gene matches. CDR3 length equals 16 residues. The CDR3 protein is CASSSPETGGPGELFF. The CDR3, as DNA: TGTGCCAGCAGCTCGCCCGAGACAGGGGGCCCCGGGGAGCTGTTTTTT.

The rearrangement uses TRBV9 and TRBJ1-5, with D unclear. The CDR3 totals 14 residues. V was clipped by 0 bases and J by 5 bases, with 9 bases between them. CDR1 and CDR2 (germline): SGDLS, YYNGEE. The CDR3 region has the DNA TGTGCCAGCAGCGTAGCTAGGCCCGATCAGCCCCAGCATTTT. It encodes CASSVARPDQPQHF.

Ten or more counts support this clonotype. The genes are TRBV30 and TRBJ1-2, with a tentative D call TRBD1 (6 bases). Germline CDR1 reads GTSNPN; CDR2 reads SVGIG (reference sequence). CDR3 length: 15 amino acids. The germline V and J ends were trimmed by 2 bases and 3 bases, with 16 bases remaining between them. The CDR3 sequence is CAWSQLLTGYYGYTF. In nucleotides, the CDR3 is TGTGCCTGGAGTCAACTTCTTACAGGGTACTATGGCTACACCTTC.

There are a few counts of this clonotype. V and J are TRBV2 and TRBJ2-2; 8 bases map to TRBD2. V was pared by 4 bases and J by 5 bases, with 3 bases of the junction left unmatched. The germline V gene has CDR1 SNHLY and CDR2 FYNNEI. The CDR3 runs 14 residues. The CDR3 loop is CASSAGGITGELFF. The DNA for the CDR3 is TGTGCCAGCAGTGCGGGAGGGATAACCGGGGAGCTGTTTTTT.

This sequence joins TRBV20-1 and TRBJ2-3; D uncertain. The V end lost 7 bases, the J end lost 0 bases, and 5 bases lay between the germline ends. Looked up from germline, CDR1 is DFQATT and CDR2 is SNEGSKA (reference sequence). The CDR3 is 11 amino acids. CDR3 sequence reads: CSVTSTDTQYF. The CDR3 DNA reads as TGCAGTGTCACCAGCACAGATACGCAGTATTTT.